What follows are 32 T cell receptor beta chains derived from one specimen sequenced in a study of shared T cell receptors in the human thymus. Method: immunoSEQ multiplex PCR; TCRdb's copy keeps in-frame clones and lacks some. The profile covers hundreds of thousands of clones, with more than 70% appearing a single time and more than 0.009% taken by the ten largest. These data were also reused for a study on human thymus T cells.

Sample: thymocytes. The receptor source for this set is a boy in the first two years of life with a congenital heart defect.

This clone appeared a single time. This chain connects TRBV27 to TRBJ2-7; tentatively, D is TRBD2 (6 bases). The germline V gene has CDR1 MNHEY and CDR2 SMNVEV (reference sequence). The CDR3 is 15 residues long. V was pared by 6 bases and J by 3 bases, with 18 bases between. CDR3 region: CASSVAGAGFYEQYF. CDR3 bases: TGTGCCAGCAGCGTGGCTGGGGCGGGGTTCTACGAGCAGTACTTC.

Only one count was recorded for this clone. CDR3 protein: CSARGASGRAGEETQYF. In DNA form, the CDR3 reads TGCAGCGCCCGAGGAGCTAGCGGGAGGGCCGGGGAAGAGACCCAGTACTTC. The rearrangement links TRBV29-1 to TRBJ2-5; 12 positions agree with TRBD2. The CDR3 runs 17 residues. From germline, CDR1 is SQVTM and CDR2 ANQGSEA. V lost 7 bases to trimming and J lost 3 bases; unmatched junction nucleotides: 15.

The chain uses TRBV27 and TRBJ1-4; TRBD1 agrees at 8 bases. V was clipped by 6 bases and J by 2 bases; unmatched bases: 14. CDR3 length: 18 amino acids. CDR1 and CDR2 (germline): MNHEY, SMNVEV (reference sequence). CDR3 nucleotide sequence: TGTGCCAGCAGGAGGTTACCGCCCAGGGGGCTGACTAATGAAAAACTGTTTTTT. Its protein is CASRRLPPRGLTNEKLFF.

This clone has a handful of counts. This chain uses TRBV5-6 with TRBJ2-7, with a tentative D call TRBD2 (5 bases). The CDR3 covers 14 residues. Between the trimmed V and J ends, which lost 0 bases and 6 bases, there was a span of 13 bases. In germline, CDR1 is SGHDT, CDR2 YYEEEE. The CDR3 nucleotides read TGTGCCAGCAGCTTGGTACAGAGGGTCCCCGAGCAGTACTTC. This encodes CASSLVQRVPEQYF.

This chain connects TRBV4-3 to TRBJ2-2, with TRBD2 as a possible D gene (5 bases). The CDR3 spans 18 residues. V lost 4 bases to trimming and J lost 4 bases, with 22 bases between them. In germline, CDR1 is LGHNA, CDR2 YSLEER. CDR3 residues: CASSRRTDRGSVTGELFF. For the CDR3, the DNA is TGCGCCAGCAGCCGTCGGACGGACCGGGGTTCGGTCACCGGGGAGCTGTTTTTT.

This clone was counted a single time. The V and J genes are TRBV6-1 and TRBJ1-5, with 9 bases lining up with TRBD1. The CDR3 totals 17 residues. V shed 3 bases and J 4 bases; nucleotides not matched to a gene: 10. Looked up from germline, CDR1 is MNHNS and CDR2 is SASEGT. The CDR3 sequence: CASSDKGQGRGNQPQHF. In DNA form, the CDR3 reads TGTGCCAGCAGTGATAAGGGACAGGGTCGGGGGAATCAGCCCCAGCATTTT.

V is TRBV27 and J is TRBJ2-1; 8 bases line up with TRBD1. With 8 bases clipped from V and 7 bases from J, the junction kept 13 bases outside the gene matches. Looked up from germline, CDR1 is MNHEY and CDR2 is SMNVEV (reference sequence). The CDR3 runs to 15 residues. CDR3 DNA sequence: TGTGCCAGCCTGGCTCAGGGGGCAAGGATGAATGAGCAGTTCTTC. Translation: CASLAQGARMNEQFF.

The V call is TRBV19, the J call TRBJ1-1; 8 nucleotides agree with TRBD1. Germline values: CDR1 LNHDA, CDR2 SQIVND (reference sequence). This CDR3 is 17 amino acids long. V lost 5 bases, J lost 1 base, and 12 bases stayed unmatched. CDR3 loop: CASSPRQGHPSNTEAFF. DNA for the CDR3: TGTGCCAGTAGTCCGCGACAGGGGCATCCGTCGAACACTGAAGCTTTCTTT.

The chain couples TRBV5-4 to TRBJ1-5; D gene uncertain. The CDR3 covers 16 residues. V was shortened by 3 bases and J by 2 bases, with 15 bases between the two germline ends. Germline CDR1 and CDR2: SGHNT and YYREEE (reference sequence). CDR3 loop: CASSSTAGWCNQPQHF. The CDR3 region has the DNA TGTGCCAGCAGCTCGACGGCGGGGTGGTGCAATCAGCCCCAGCATTTT.

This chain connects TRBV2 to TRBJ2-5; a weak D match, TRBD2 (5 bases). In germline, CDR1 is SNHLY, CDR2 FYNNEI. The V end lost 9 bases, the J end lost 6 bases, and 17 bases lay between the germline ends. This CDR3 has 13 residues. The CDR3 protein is CARAGSGGKTQYF. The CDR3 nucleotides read TGTGCCAGGGCCGGAAGCGGAGGAAAGACCCAGTACTTC.

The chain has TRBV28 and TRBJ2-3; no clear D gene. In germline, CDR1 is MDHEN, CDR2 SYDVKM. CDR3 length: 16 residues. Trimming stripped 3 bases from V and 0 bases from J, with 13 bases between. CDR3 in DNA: TGTGCCAGCAGTTTGAGTGGCGGAGCCAGCACAGATACGCAGTATTTT. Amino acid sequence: CASSLSGGASTDTQYF.

The CDR3 DNA sequence: TGTGCCAGCAGTCCCAGACCCGAGGGCTACGAGCAGTACTTC. As protein: CASSPRPEGYEQYF. The chain has TRBV27 and TRBJ2-5; tentative D call: TRBD2 (5 bases). The DNA end is more similar to TRBJ2-7, so the J call may be wrong. CDR1 and CDR2 from the germline V gene are MNHEY and SMNVEV (reference sequence). There are 14 residues in the CDR3.

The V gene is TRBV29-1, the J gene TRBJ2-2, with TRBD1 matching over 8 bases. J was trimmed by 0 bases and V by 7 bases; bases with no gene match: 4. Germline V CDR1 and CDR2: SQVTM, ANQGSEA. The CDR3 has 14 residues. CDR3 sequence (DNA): TGCAGCGGCAGACAGGGGACGAACACCGGGGAGCTGTTTTTT. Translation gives CSGRQGTNTGELFF.

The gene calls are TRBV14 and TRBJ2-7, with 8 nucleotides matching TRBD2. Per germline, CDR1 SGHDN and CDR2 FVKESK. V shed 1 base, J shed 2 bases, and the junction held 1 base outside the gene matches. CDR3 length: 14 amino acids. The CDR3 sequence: CASSQGGGPYEQYF. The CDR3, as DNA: TGTGCCAGCAGCCAAGGCGGGGGGCCCTACGAGCAGTACTTC. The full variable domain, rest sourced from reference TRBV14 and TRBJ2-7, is EAGVTQFPSHSVIEKGQTVTLRCDPISGHDNLYWYRRVMGKEIKFLLHFVKESKQDESGMPNNRFLAERTGGTYSTLKVQPAELEDSGVYFCASSQGGGPYEQYFGPGTRLTVT.

CDR3 loop: CASSQVSSGSEETQYF. DNA for the CDR3: TGCGCCAGCAGCCAAGTATCCAGCGGGAGCGAGGAGACCCAGTACTTC. The chain couples TRBV4-1 to TRBJ2-5; TRBD2 matches at 8 bases. The CDR3 contains 16 residues. V lost 1 base, J lost 5 bases, and 9 bases stayed unmatched. Germline V lookup: CDR1 MGHRA, CDR2 YSYEKL.

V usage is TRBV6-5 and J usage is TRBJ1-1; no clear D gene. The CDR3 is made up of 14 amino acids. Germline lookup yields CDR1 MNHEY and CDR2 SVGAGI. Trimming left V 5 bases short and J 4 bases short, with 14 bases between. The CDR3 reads CASSTEGGVTEAFF. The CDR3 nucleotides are TGTGCCAGCAGTACAGAGGGAGGAGTCACTGAAGCTTTCTTT.

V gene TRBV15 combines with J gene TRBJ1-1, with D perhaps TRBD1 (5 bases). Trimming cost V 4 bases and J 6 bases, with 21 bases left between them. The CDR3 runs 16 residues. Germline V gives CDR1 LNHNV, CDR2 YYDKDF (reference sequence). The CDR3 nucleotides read TGTGCCACCAGCACCCTTGTGGGGGGGGTGGCTGCTGAAGCTTTCTTT. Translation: CATSTLVGGVAAEAFF.

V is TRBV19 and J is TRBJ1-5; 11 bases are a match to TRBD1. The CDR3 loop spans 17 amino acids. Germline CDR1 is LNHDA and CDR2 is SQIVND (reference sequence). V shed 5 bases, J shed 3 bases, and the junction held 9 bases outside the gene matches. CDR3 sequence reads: CASSPRTGGVYNQPQHF. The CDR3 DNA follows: TGTGCCAGTAGTCCCCGGACAGGGGGCGTCTACAATCAGCCCCAGCATTTT.

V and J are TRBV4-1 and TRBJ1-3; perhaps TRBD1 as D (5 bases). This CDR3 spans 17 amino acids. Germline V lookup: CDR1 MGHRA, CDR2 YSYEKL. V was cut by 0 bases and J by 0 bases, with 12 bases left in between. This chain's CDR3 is CASSQDIGRGSGNTIYF. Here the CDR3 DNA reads TGCGCCAGCAGCCAAGATATTGGGAGGGGCTCTGGAAACACCATATATTTT.

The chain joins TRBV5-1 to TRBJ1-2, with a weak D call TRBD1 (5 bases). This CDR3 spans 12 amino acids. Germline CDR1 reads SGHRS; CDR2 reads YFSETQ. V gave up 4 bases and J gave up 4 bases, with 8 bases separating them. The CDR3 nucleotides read TGCGCCAGCAGCGCCGACAGCTATGGCTACACCTTC. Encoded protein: CASSADSYGYTF.

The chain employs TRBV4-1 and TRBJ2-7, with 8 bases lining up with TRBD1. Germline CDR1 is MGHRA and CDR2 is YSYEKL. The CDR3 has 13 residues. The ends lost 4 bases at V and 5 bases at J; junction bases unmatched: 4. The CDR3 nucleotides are TGCGCCAGCAGCCCTAAGACAGGGGACGAGCAGTACTTC. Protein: CASSPKTGDEQYF.

CDR3 loop: CASSLVDLAGTGELFF. The DNA for the CDR3 is TGTGCCAGCAGCTTAGTAGATTTAGCGGGAACAGGGGAGCTGTTTTTT. The rearrangement links TRBV7-2 to TRBJ2-2, with 8 bases aligning to TRBD2. CDR1 SGHTA and CDR2 FQGNSA come from the germline V gene. The J segment lost 8 bases and the V segment lost 1 base, leaving 9 bases of the junction unmatched. The CDR3 is 16 residues long.

In DNA, the CDR3 is TGTGCCAGCAGTGGCGGACAGTCCGAGCAGTACTTC. Translating gives CASSGGQSEQYF. The gene calls are TRBV25-1 and TRBJ2-7, with D maybe TRBD1 (6 bases). Germline CDR1 reads MGHDK; CDR2 reads SYGVNS. V was trimmed by 4 bases and J by 6 bases, leaving 10 bases between them. This CDR3 spans 12 amino acids.

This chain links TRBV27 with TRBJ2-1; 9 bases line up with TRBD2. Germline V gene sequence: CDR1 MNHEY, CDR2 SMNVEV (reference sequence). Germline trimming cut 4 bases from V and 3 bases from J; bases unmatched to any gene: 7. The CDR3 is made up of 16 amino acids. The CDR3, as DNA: TGTGCCAGCAGTTCCAAAAGCGGGAGGCTCTACAATGAGCAGTTCTTC. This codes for CASSSKSGRLYNEQFF.

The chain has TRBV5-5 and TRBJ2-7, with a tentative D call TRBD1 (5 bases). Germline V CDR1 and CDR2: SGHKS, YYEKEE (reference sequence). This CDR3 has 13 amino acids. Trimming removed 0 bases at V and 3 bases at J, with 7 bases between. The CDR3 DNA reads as TGTGCCAGCAGCTTGGAGGGGTGCTACGAGCAGTACTTC. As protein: CASSLEGCYEQYF.

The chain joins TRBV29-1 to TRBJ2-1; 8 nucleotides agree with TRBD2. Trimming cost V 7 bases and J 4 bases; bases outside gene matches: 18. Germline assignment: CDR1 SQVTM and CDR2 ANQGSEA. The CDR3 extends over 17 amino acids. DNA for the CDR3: TGCAGCGATTCGGGACTAGGCGGGTCCCGGCATTACAATGAGCAGTTCTTC. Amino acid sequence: CSDSGLGGSRHYNEQFF.

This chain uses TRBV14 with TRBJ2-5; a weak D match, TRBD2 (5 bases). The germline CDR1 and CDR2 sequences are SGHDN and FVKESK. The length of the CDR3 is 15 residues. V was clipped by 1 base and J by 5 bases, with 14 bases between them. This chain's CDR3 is CASSQVLAPKETQYF. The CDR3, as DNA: TGTGCCAGCAGCCAAGTTCTAGCCCCCAAGGAGACCCAGTACTTC.

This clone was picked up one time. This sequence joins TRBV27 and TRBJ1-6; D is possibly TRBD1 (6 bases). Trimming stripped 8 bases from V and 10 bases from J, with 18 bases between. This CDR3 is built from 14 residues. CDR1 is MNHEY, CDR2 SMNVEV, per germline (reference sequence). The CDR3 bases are TGTGCCAGCGGTCCCCCAGGGGTTTCCTCACCCCTCCACTTT. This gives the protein CASGPPGVSSPLHF.

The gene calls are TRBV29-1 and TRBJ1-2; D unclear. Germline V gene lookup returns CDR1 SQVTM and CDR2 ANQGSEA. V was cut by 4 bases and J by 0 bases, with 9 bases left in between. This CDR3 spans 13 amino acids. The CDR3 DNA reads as TGCAGCGTTGGCATACAACCTAACTATGGCTACACCTTC. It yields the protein CSVGIQPNYGYTF.

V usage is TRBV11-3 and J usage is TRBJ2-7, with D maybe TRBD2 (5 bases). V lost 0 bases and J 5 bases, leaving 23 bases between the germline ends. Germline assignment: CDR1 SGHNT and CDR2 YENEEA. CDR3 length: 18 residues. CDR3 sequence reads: CASSLDSGFRPTWNEQYF. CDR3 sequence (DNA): TGTGCCAGCAGCTTAGATTCGGGGTTTAGGCCGACCTGGAACGAGCAGTACTTC.

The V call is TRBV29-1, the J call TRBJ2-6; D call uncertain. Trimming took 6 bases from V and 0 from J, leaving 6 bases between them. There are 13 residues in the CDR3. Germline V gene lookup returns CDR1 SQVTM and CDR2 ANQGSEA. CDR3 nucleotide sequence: TGCAGCGTACAGCACTCTGGGGCCAACGTCCTGACTTTC. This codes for CSVQHSGANVLTF.

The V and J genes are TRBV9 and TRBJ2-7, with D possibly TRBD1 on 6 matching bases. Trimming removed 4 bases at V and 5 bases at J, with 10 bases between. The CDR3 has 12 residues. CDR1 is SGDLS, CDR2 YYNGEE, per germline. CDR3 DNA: TGTGCCAGCAGCTCCCAGGGGAACGAGCAGTACTTC. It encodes CASSSQGNEQYF.